These 30 T cell receptor beta chains were all obtained from the same sample, sequenced in a study of control samples from healthy donors and cancer patients (TCRdb year 2020). The library was obtained by the immunoSEQ multiplex PCR assay. The table comes from immuneACCESS by way of TCRdb, which keeps in-frame sequences with V and J called. Part of the clones is missing from these tables; in studies checked, under half for an unresolved V gene and the rest for unknown reasons. The table for this sample lists 100,000 to 150,000 clones; 75% to 95% of them were counted only once. The ten largest account for more than 2% of the sample. Input material: blood. These TCRs come from a man aged 18 to 29 in good health.

This rearrangement joins TRBV5-6 to TRBJ1-1, with 7 bases fitting TRBD1. V was pared by 4 bases and J by 4 bases, with 7 bases of the junction left unmatched. The germline V gene has CDR1 SGHDT and CDR2 YYEEEE. The CDR3 runs to 14 residues. CDR3 sequence reads: CASSKQGQSTEAFF. The CDR3 bases are TGTGCCAGCAGCAAACAGGGGCAGAGCACTGAAGCTTTCTTT.

The chain has TRBV24-1 and TRBJ1-1; D remains unclear. V was pared by 4 bases and J by 10 bases, with 12 bases between. The V gene's germline CDR1 is KGHDR and CDR2 SFDVKD. The CDR3 runs 12 residues. The CDR3 sequence: CATSDSTLRAFF. Here the CDR3 DNA reads TGTGCCACCAGTGACTCCACCCTTCGAGCTTTCTTT.

In its sample, this clone was seen once. This sequence joins TRBV25-1 and TRBJ1-1; D call uncertain. Looked up from germline, CDR1 is MGHDK and CDR2 is SYGVNS. The CDR3 has 11 amino acids. Trimming stripped 5 bases from V and 5 bases from J, with 6 bases between. CDR3 coding DNA: TGTGCCAGCAGTCAAACAACTGAAGCTTTCTTT. As protein: CASSQTTEAFF.

About this clone: This CDR3 is also generated by other DNA sequences in the sample. The chain employs TRBV5-1 and TRBJ2-2; D gene unclear. This CDR3 is built from 12 residues. Trimming removed 4 bases from V and 2 bases from J, with 3 bases in between. From germline, CDR1 is SGHRS and CDR2 YFSETQ. The DNA of the CDR3 is TGCGCCAGCAGCATAAACACCGGGGAGCTGTTTTTT. Translated, it gives CASSINTGELFF.

This clone was counted a single time. The chain employs TRBV4-1 and TRBJ2-1, with 9 bases aligning to TRBD2. CDR1 is MGHRA, CDR2 YSYEKL, per germline. Trimming took 5 bases from V and 6 from J; bases not matched to a gene: 2. The CDR3 contains 13 residues. The CDR3 sequence is CASSGGGVNEQFF. The CDR3 region has the DNA TGCGCCAGCAGCGGCGGGGGGGTCAATGAGCAGTTCTTC.

The rearrangement links TRBV19 to TRBJ1-2, with D maybe TRBD1 (5 bases). Trimming removed 6 bases from V and 5 bases from J, with 13 bases in between. The CDR3 loop spans 13 amino acids. Per the germline V gene, CDR1 is LNHDA and CDR2 is SQIVND (reference sequence). CDR3 sequence: CASREGVGYGYTF. CDR3 sequence (DNA): TGTGCCAGTAGAGAAGGGGTAGGATATGGCTACACCTTC. Full variable domain (outside the CDR3, taken from reference TRBV19 and TRBJ1-2): DGGITQSPKYLFRKEGQNVTLSCEQNLNHDAMYWYRQDPGQGLRLIYYSQIVNDFQKGDIAEGYSVSREKKESFPLTVTSAQKNPTAFYLCASREGVGYGYTFGSGTRLTVV.

The chain recombines TRBV29-1 with TRBJ2-3; D is unclear. Looked up from germline, CDR1 is SQVTM and CDR2 is ANQGSEA. The CDR3 contains 13 residues. V was clipped by 3 bases and J by 3 bases, with 10 bases between them. The CDR3, as DNA: TGCAGCGTTGACCCGGGTGCAACAGATACGCAGTATTTT. Protein product: CSVDPGATDTQYF.

This chain connects TRBV6-2 or TRBV6-3 to TRBJ1-6; 9 bases line up with TRBD1. Germline CDR1 and CDR2: MNHEY and SVGEGT. The trim removed 5 bases at V and 7 bases at J, leaving 6 bases unmatched. The CDR3 is 15 residues long. CDR3 bases: TGTGCCAGCAGTCGGGGACAGGGTGACAATTCACCCCTCCACTTT. This translates into CASSRGQGDNSPLHF.

This clone has only one observation. The chain uses TRBV15 and TRBJ2-3, with 9 bases fitting TRBD2. The CDR3 spans 16 residues. Germline values: CDR1 LNHNV, CDR2 YYDKDF (reference sequence). With V trimmed by 2 bases and J by 6 bases, 9 bases remained unmatched. The CDR3 sequence: CATSRRKRGVGDTQYF. The CDR3 nucleotides read TGTGCCACCAGCAGACGAAAGCGGGGGGTTGGGGATACGCAGTATTTT.

This chain links TRBV7-9 with TRBJ2-5; 12 positions match TRBD2. Trimming cost V 4 bases and J 5 bases; bases outside gene matches: 5. Germline V gene sequence: CDR1 SEHNR, CDR2 FQNEAQ (reference sequence). This CDR3 contains 15 residues. The chain's CDR3 is CASSSASGGAETQYF. In DNA, the CDR3 is TGTGCCAGCAGCTCCGCTAGCGGGGGGGCCGAGACCCAGTACTTC.

This clone was picked up one time. The chain uses TRBV2 and TRBJ2-5, with 8 positions matching TRBD1. Germline CDR1 SNHLY, CDR2 FYNNEI. J gave up 4 bases and V 6 bases, and 4 bases lay outside the gene matches. The CDR3 extends over 13 amino acids. The CDR3 sequence is CASRRQGRETQYF. CDR3 bases: TGTGCCAGCAGGAGACAGGGGAGAGAGACCCAGTACTTC.

V and J are TRBV18 and TRBJ2-3; maybe TRBD2 (5 bases). The germline gives CDR1 KGHSH, CDR2 LQKENI. V gave up 4 bases and J gave up 7 bases, with 9 bases separating them. The CDR3 length is 12 residues. The CDR3 is CASSREIHTQYF. CDR3 in DNA: TGTGCCAGCTCACGGGAGATTCATACGCAGTATTTT.

The chain couples TRBV24-1 to TRBJ2-5; D is uncertain. This CDR3 region has 13 residues. CDR1 and CDR2 (germline): KGHDR, SFDVKD. The germline V and J ends were trimmed by 1 base and 5 bases, with 7 bases remaining between them. In nucleotides, the CDR3 is TGTGCCACCAGTGATTTCACGGAGGAGACCCAGTACTTC. This gives the protein CATSDFTEETQYF.

J is TRBJ2-5 and V is TRBV7-9; D remains ambiguous. The CDR3 has 15 residues. Germline CDR1 reads SEHNR; CDR2 reads FQNEAQ (reference sequence). V lost 5 bases and J 3 bases, leaving 16 bases between the germline ends. CDR3 loop: CASSPQIRKKETQYF. The CDR3 region has the DNA TGTGCCAGCAGCCCCCAAATCCGGAAGAAAGAGACCCAGTACTTC.

V and J are TRBV5-1 and TRBJ1-2; 9 nucleotides match TRBD1. The germline V gene has CDR1 SGHRS and CDR2 YFSETQ. Trimming took 4 bases from V and 4 from J; bases not matched to a gene: 14. This CDR3 has 17 amino acids. For the CDR3, the DNA is TGCGCCAGCAGCATAACCCCGGGACAGGGTATCGTCTATGGCTACACCTTC. Encoded protein: CASSITPGQGIVYGYTF.

This chain uses TRBV5-4 with TRBJ1-1; D is unresolved. Trimming took 3 bases from V and 0 from J, leaving 6 bases between them. Germline lookup yields CDR1 SGHNT and CDR2 YYREEE (reference sequence). CDR3 length: 13 residues. CDR3 coding DNA: TGTGCCAGCAGCTACACATTGAACACTGAAGCTTTCTTT. This encodes CASSYTLNTEAFF.

The rearrangement joins TRBV7-9 to TRBJ2-5; D may match TRBD1 or TRBD2 (6 bases each). V was clipped by 3 bases and J by 3 bases, with 11 bases between them. The CDR3 is 14 residues long. Germline CDR1 is SEHNR and CDR2 is FQNEAQ (reference sequence). This chain's CDR3 is CASSLGGREETQYF. DNA for the CDR3: TGTGCCAGCAGCTTGGGGGGCAGAGAAGAGACCCAGTACTTC.

This chain links TRBV7-8 with TRBJ2-1, with D perhaps assigned TRBD1 or TRBD2 (5 bases each). This CDR3 has 15 amino acids. Germline loops: CDR1 SGHVS, CDR2 FQNEAQ. V was pared by 5 bases and J by 8 bases, with 19 bases between. The CDR3, as DNA: TGTGCCAGCAGCACCTCCCAGCAGGGAGCGGATGAGCAGTTCTTC. This encodes CASSTSQQGADEQFF.

This chain uses TRBV5-5 with TRBJ2-7; a possible D gene is TRBD1 (5 bases). The germline CDR1 and CDR2 sequences are SGHKS and YYEKEE (reference sequence). The V end was cut by 4 bases, the J end by 0 bases, with 11 bases between. This CDR3 is 14 amino acids long. Here the CDR3 DNA reads TGTGCCAGCAGCGGGGCTGTGAGCTCCTACGAGCAGTACTTC. It translates to CASSGAVSSYEQYF.

The chain combines TRBV25-1 with TRBJ2-1; possible D gene TRBD2, 6 bases. Germline values: CDR1 MGHDK, CDR2 SYGVNS. V lost 0 bases to trimming and J lost 6 bases, with 15 bases between them. This CDR3 contains 16 residues. CDR3 sequence (DNA): TGTGCCAGCAGTGAATATCGGCGGGACGGGGGCAATGAGCAGTTCTTC. Its translation: CASSEYRRDGGNEQFF.

The V gene is TRBV3-1 (or the pseudogene TRBV3-2), the J gene TRBJ1-5; TRBD1 aligns across 7 bases. After removal of 0 bases from V and 1 base from J, the junction contained 6 bases not matched to a gene. CDR1 and CDR2 from the germline V gene are LGHDT and YNNKEL (reference sequence). The CDR3 length is 17 residues. CDR3 residues: CASSQDWAGGSNQPQHF. The CDR3 DNA reads TGTGCCAGCAGCCAAGATTGGGCAGGGGGAAGCAATCAGCCCCAGCATTTT.

The V and J genes are TRBV18 and TRBJ2-2; TRBD1 aligns across 8 bases. From germline, CDR1 is KGHSH and CDR2 LQKENI. The V gene end was trimmed by 3 bases and the J gene end by 1 base; junction bases not matched to a gene: 7. The CDR3 is 17 residues long. The CDR3, as DNA: TGTGCCAGCTCACCTCCTACCGGGACAGGGAACACCGGGGAGCTGTTTTTT. The encoded protein is CASSPPTGTGNTGELFF.

The chain uses TRBV18 and TRBJ2-3; D is possibly TRBD2 (5 bases). Trimming pared 2 bases from V and 2 bases from J, leaving 11 bases between. The CDR3 runs 15 residues. Germline V gene lookup returns CDR1 KGHSH and CDR2 LQKENI. CDR3 in amino acids: CASSPNVANTDTQYF. The DNA of the CDR3 is TGTGCCAGCTCACCAAATGTAGCGAACACAGATACGCAGTATTTT. Drawing the rest from reference TRBV18 and TRBJ2-3, the complete variable domain is NAGVMQNPRHLVRRRGQEARLRCSPMKGHSHVYWYRQLPEEGLKFMVYLQKENIIDESGMPKERFSAEFPKEGPSILRIQQVVRGDSAAYFCASSPNVANTDTQYFGPGTRLTVL.

The rearrangement joins TRBV7-8 to TRBJ2-1; 11 bases match TRBD2. V gave up 5 bases and J gave up 7 bases; unmatched junction bases: 13. Germline values: CDR1 SGHVS, CDR2 FQNEAQ. The length of the CDR3 is 17 residues. CDR3: CASSTSIGLAGGNEQFF. The CDR3 DNA reads TGTGCCAGCAGCACCTCTATCGGACTAGCGGGTGGGAATGAGCAGTTCTTC.

The chain's CDR3 is CASSRPGQETQYF. CDR3 nucleotides: TGCGCCAGCAGCAGACCGGGACAAGAGACCCAGTACTTC. V usage is TRBV10-2 and J usage is TRBJ2-5; D possibly corresponds to TRBD2 (5 bases). Germline CDR1 and CDR2: WSHSY and SAAADI. Trimming cost V 6 bases and J 2 bases, with 10 bases left between them. CDR3 size: 13 residues.

This sequence joins TRBV2 and TRBJ1-4; D gene unclear. This CDR3 is built from 11 residues. Deletions cut 6 bases from V and 4 bases from J, with 3 bases between. Germline CDR1 is SNHLY and CDR2 is FYNNEI. In nucleotides, the CDR3 is TGTGCCAGCAGAATTAATGAAAAACTGTTTTTT. Encoded protein: CASRINEKLFF.

J is TRBJ1-2 and V is TRBV5-4, with a weak D call TRBD1 (6 bases). Germline loops: CDR1 SGHNT, CDR2 YYREEE (reference sequence). V was clipped by 0 bases and J by 5 bases, with 11 bases between them. The CDR3 runs 14 residues. The CDR3 region has the DNA TGTGCCAGCAGCTTGGCCCAGGGGTATTATGGCTACACCTTC. Amino acid sequence: CASSLAQGYYGYTF.

The chain combines TRBV30 with TRBJ1-6; D perhaps matches TRBD1 (5 bases). CDR1 and CDR2 from the germline V gene are GTSNPN and SVGIG (reference sequence). This CDR3 comprises 14 residues. Deletions cut 0 bases from V and 7 bases from J, with 10 bases between. In nucleotides, the CDR3 is TGTGCCTGGAGTGTAGGGACGGCAAATTCACCCCTCCACTTT. It encodes CAWSVGTANSPLHF.

The gene calls are TRBV6-5 and TRBJ2-2; TRBD2 matches at 14 bases. CDR1 is MNHEY, CDR2 SVGAGI, per germline. V lost 6 bases, J lost 5 bases, and 2 bases stayed unmatched. The CDR3 contains 15 residues. The CDR3: CASRGLAGGTGELFF. DNA for the CDR3: TGTGCCAGCAGAGGACTAGCGGGGGGTACCGGGGAGCTGTTTTTT.

The J gene is TRBJ2-7, the V gene TRBV27; D is unclear. V lost 3 bases and J lost 0, with 6 bases in between. The CDR3 sequence is 13 residues long. Germline V CDR1 and CDR2: MNHEY, SMNVEV (reference sequence). In DNA, the CDR3 is TGTGCCAGCAGTTTCCATAGCTCCTACGAGCAGTACTTC. It is translated as CASSFHSSYEQYF.